The rows below give T cell receptor beta chains drawn from one sample of a study of T cell changes during pregnancy in multiple sclerosis. The assay was immunoSEQ multiplex PCR, and TCRdb's table has in-frame clones only and misses some. The table records about 110,000 clones, just under 95% of them present only once. Material: peripheral blood, obtained in the third trimester of pregnancy. The receptors were sampled from a female donor in good health, enrolled as a control in a pregnancy study. CDR3s include the opening cysteine and the closing phenylalanine or tryptophan. Fields, in order: J gene, V gene, clone size, CDR3 protein. Size is stated for part of the rows, as once, few or many counts, or as a class when the clone is expanded.

>TRBJ2-1|TRBV11-2|NA
CASRKAGGAYNEQFF
>TRBJ1-1|TRBV12-1|once
CASSSPPRTGQAAFF
>TRBJ2-5|TRBV19|NA
CASSISQGETQYF
>TRBJ2-7|TRBV19|NA
CASSVAGAYEQYF
>TRBJ2-7|TRBV7-2|NA
CASSLNQLPGLENKQYF
>TRBJ1-5|TRBV5-1|NA
CASSPSDRVNQPQHF
>TRBJ2-3|TRBV7-3|NA
CASSLVPTSTDTQYF
>TRBJ1-6|TRBV30|once
CACHRGNYNSPLHF
>TRBJ2-3|TRBV11-2|NA
CASSQRGGGTDTQYF
>TRBJ2-1|TRBV4-3|NA
CASSQEHVAGGLNEQFF